This T cell receptor beta chain comes out of a study of regulatory T cells in long-lasting Graves disease. Overall study: Persistent Graves' disease meant over 5 years of antithyroid drugs with positive TSH receptor antibodies. Broader study findings: More public clonotypes were shared by persistent patients (about 3,000) than by new patients (approximately 990). Repertoires from persistent disease leaned toward TRBV28, TRBJ1-2 and TRBJ2-5.

The V end was cut by 1 base, the J end by 7 bases, with 11 bases between. The CDR3 has 14 amino acids. Germline assignment: CDR1 SGHVS and CDR2 FQNEAQ. Researchers made TCR beta libraries by using iRepertoire HTBI primers and running Arm-PCR on CDR3 regions. TCRdb fed the multiplex PCR reads into MiXCR, producing one record per CDR3 protein. The data hold under 450,000 distinct CDR3 sequences, with roughly 25% observed a single time. This clonotype was counted at least ten times. Its antigen remains unidentified. Time point meaning: persistent/refractory GD, antithyroid drugs over 5 years with positive TRAb. RNA extracted from PBMCs served as the sequencing template. The patient group derived from an endocrinology department in Xi'an, China.

The sequencing here drew on peripheral blood mononuclear cells (PBMCs), taken when the disease was refractory, from a patient treated with antithyroid drugs. The V and J genes are TRBV7-8 and TRBJ1-5, with a possible D match to TRBD1 (5 bases). The origin of this receptor is a woman in her 40s with Graves disease. The CDR3 loop is CASSLVRVEQPQHF. The CDR3 DNA reads as TGTGCCAGCAGCTTAGTCAGGGTTGAGCAGCCCCAGCATTTT.